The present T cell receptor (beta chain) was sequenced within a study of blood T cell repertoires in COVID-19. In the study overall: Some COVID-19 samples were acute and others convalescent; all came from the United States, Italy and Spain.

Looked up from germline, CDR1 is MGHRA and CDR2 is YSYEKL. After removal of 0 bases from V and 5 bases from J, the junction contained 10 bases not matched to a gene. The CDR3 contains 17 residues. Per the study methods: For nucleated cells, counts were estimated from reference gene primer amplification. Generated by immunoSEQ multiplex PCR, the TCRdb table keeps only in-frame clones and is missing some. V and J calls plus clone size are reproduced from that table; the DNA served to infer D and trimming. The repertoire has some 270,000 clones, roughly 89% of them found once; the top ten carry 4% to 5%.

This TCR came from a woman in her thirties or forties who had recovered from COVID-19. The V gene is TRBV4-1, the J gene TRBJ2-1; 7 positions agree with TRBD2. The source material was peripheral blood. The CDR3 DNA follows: TGCGCCAGCAGCCAAGATGATTGGCCTAGCGGTGACAATGAGCAGTTCTTC. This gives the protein CASSQDDWPSGDNEQFF.